This T cell receptor beta chain derives from a study of blood T cell repertoires in COVID-19. At the level of the study: Acute-phase and convalescent COVID-19 samples originated in the United States, Italy and Spain.

V lost 1 base and J lost 0, with 8 bases in between. The CDR3 sequence is 15 residues long. Germline lookup yields CDR1 SGHRS and CDR2 YFSETQ. Original methodology: Counts of nucleated cells, estimated from reference gene primer amplification, were obtained. Data came from immunoSEQ multiplex PCR; TCRdb stores just in-frame clones and leaves some out. V and J calls and clone size come straight from that table; D and trimming were deduced from the DNA. The profile shows about 40,000 clones, around 81% of them singletons. The sample comprised peripheral blood. V and J are TRBV5-1 and TRBJ2-1; a possible D gene is TRBD2 (5 bases). The sequence was obtained from a man over 45 with active COVID-19. CDR3 nucleotides: TGCGCCAGCAGCTTGTCGCGGGTCTCCTACAATGAGCAGTTCTTC. This gives the protein CASSLSRVSYNEQFF.